This paragraph covers one T cell receptor (beta chain) sequence. Individuals aged about 18 to 100 years were recruited from approximately 24 US areas. The data stem from a study of blood T cell repertoires in COVID-19. Study overall: COVID-19 samples from acute and convalescent phases originated in the United States, Italy and Spain. In each case, the material was cDNA or gDNA derived from T cells, B-cell-depleted T cells, or PBMCs.

Authors' data handling: Estimation of nucleated cell counts relied on the amplification of reference gene primers. Clones were sequenced by immunoSEQ multiplex PCR, and TCRdb holds only the in-frame ones, with some missing. The V and J calls and clone size come from that table; D and trimming were worked out from the DNA. The table records about 280,000 clones, approximately 88% of them present only once. The sequencing input was PBMCs or T cells enriched from blood (not recorded which). The receptor was isolated from a woman in her 40s who had recovered from COVID-19.

CDR3 region: CASSETGHVNYGYTF. As DNA, the CDR3 is TGTGCCAGCAGTGAAACGGGACATGTGAACTATGGCTACACCTTC. The V call is TRBV2, the J call TRBJ1-2; tentatively, D is TRBD1 (6 bases). This CDR3 has 15 residues. Trimming stripped 2 bases from V and 2 bases from J, with 12 bases between. Germline assignment: CDR1 SNHLY and CDR2 FYNNEI.